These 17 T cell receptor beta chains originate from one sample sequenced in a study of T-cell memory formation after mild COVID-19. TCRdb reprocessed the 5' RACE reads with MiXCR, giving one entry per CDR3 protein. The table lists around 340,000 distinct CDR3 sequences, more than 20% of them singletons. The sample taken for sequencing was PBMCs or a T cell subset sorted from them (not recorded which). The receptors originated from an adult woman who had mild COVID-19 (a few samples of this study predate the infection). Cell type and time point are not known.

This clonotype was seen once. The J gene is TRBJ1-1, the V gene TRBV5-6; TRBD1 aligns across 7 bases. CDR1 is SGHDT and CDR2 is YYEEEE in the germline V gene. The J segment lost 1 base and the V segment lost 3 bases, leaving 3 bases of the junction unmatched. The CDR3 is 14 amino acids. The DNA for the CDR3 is TGTGCCAGCAGCTGGGGACAGCCGAACACTGAAGCTTTCTTT. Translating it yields CASSWGQPNTEAFF.

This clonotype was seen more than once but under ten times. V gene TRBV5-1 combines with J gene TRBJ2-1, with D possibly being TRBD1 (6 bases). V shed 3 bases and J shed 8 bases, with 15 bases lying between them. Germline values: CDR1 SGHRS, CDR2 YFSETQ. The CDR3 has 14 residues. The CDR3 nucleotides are TGCGCCAGCAGCTCCGGACAGTTTCAGGATGAGCAGTTCTTC. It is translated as CASSSGQFQDEQFF.

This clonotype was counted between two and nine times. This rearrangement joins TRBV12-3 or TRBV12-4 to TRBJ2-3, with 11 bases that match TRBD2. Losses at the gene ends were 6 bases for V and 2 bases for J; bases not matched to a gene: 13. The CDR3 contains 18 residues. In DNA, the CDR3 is TGTGCCAGCAGCCCAACTAGCGGGAGAGTAGTCTACACAGATACGCAGTATTTT. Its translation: CASSPTSGRVVYTDTQYF.

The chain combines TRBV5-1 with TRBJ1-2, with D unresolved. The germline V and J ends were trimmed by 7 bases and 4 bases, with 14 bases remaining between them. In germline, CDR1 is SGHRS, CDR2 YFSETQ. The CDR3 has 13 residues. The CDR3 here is CASRNLEGYGYTF. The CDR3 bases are TGCGCCAGCCGTAACCTGGAGGGCTATGGCTACACCTTC. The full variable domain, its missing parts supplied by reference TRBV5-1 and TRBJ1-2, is KAGVTQTPRYLIKTRGQQVTLSCSPISGHRSVSWYQQTPGQGLQFLFEYFSETQRNKGNFPGRFSGRQFSNSRSEMNVSTLELGDSALYLCASRNLEGYGYTFGSGTRLTVV.

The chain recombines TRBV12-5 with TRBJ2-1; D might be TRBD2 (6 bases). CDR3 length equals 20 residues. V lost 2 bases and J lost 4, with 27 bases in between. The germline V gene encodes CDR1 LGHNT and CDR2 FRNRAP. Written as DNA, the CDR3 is TGTGCTAGTGGTTTGCCTACGGTTGCGGGGATAACGGAACGTTACAATGAGCAGTTCTTC. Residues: CASGLPTVAGITERYNEQFF.

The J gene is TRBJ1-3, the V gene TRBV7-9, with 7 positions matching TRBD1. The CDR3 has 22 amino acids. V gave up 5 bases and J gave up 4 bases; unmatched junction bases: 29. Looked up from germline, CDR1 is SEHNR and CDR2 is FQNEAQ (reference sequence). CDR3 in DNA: TGTGCCAGCAGCCTACCGCGTCAATCTCGACAGGGAAAGACCTTAGGAGGAAACACCATATATTTT. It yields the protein CASSLPRQSRQGKTLGGNTIYF.

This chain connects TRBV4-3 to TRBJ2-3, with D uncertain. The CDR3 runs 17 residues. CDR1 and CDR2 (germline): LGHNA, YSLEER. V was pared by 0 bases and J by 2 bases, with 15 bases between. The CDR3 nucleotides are TGCGCCAGCAGCCAAGATGGGTCAGCGTCTATCACAGATACGCAGTATTTT. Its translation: CASSQDGSASITDTQYF.

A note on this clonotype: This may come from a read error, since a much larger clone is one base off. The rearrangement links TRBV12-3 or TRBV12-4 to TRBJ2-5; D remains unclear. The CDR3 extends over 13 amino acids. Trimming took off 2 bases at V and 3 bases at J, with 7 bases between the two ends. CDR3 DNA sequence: TGTGCCAGCAGTTTAAACTGCGAAGAGACCCAGTACTTC. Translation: CASSLNCEETQYF.

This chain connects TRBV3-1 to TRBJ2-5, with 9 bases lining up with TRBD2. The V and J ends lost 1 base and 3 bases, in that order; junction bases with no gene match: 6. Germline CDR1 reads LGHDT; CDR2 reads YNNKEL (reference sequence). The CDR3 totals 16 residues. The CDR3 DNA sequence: TGTGCCAGCAGCCAAGTACCTAGCGGGGTGGAAGAGACCCAGTACTTC. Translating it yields CASSQVPSGVEETQYF.

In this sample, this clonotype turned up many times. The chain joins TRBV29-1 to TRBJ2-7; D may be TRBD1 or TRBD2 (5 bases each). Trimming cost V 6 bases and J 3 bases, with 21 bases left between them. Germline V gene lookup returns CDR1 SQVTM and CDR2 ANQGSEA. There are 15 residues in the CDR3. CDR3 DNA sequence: TGCAGCGTAACCCCGGATCGTGGGGACCGCTACGAGCAGTACTTC. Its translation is CSVTPDRGDRYEQYF.

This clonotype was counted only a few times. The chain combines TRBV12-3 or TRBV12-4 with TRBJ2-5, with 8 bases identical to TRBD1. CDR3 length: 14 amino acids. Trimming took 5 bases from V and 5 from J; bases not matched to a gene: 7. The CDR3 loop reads CASSPPTGGETQYF. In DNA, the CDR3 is TGTGCCAGCAGTCCGCCTACAGGGGGTGAGACCCAGTACTTC.

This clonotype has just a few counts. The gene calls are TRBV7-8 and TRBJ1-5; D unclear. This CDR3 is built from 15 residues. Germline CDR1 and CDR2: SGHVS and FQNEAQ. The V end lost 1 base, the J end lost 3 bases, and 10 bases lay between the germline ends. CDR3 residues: CASSLGALTNQPQHF. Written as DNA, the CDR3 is TGTGCCAGCAGCTTAGGGGCTCTCACCAATCAGCCCCAGCATTTT.

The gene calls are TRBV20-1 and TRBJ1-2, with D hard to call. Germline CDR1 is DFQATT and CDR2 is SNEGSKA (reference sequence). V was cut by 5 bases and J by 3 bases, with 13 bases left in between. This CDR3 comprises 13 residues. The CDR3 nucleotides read TGCAGTGCTGAGAGGGAAGTCGACTATGGCTACACCTTC. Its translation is CSAEREVDYGYTF.

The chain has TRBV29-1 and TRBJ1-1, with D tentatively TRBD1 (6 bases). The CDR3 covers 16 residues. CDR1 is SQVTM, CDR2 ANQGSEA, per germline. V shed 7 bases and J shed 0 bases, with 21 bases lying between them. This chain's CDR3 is CSAQGGPTILNTEAFF. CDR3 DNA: TGCAGCGCTCAAGGGGGGCCGACGATCTTGAACACTGAAGCTTTCTTT.

CDR3 nucleotide sequence: TGTGCCAGCAGTGAAGGGGGCTACTGGGTCCAACAAGAGACCCAGTACTTC. Residues: CASSEGGYWVQQETQYF. The gene calls are TRBV2 and TRBJ2-5, with D tentatively TRBD1 (5 bases). The ends were cut back, 1 base at V and 2 bases at J, with 17 bases in the middle. The length of the CDR3 is 17 residues. From germline, CDR1 is SNHLY and CDR2 FYNNEI.

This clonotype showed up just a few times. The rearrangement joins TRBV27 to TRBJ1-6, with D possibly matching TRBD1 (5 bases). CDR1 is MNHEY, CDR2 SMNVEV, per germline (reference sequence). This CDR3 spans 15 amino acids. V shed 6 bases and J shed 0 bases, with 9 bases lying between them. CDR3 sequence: CASRPDSSYNSPLHF. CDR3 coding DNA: TGTGCCAGCAGACCCGACAGCTCCTATAATTCACCCCTCCACTTT.

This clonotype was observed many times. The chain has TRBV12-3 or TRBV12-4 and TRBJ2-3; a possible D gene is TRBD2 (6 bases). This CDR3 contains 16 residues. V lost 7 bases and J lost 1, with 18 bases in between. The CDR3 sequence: CASTPLGGSGTDTQYF. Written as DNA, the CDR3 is TGTGCCAGCACCCCCCTGGGGGGTAGCGGCACAGATACGCAGTATTTT.